The entry that follows covers one T cell receptor beta chain sequence. Its antigen is not identified. This entry is derived from a study of T cells in Graves' hyperthyroidism and ophthalmopathy. The study enrolled patients aged 18 to 65 with newly diagnosed hyperthyroidism of under 2 months' duration. Uncontrolled infections, other autoimmune diseases, pregnancy or lactation led to exclusion of patients. With 2 bases removed from V and 4 bases from J, the gap between germline ends came to 13 bases. Germline V gives CDR1 SGHAT, CDR2 FQDESV (reference sequence). The CDR3 extends over 15 amino acids. Study-wide results and limits: Classification by a 13 V-J model distinguished ophthalmopathy from stable hyperthyroidism. Among thyroid clonotypes expanded above 0.001, most also appeared in blood.

RNA transcripts provided the source from which TCR beta CDR3 regions were amplified. A set of HTBI primers served as the primers for a first-round RT-PCR of the TCR CDR3. TCRdb re-called the multiplex PCR reads through MiXCR, storing one row per CDR3 protein. The data hold 600,000 to 850,000 distinct CDR3 sequences, with 18% observed a single time. The clonotype was recovered from a woman aged 45 to 65 with Graves' hyperthyroidism that later progressed to Graves' ophthalmopathy. Material: blood. This rearrangement joins TRBV11-1 to TRBJ2-3, with D perhaps given as TRBD1 or TRBD2 (5 bases each). The CDR3 DNA is TGTGCCAGCAGCTTATCGGGACGGAGAGCAGATACGCAGTATTTT. Encoded protein: CASSLSGRRADTQYF.